This T cell receptor (beta chain) was identified in a study of Ad26.COV2.S vaccination and SARS-CoV-2 variants (dated by TCRdb to the early 2020s). General notes on the study: Vaccine-arm donors were drawn from COV1001, a multicentre, randomized, double-blind, placebo-controlled phase I-IIa trial of Ad26.COV2.S in healthy adults. Trial participants were randomized into five groups of five, in which low-dose or high-dose Ad26.COV2.S was given once or twice, or placebo was given on both occasions. A total of 32 samples were included in the TCR-sequenced set, comprising around 19 Ad26.COV2.S vaccine recipients, 5 placebo recipients and 8 SARS-CoV-2 convalescent individuals. Ad26.COV2.S was administered intramuscularly at a dose of 5x10^10 or 1x10^11 viral particles, either as one shot or as two shots given 56 days apart. Investigators remained blinded to trial group allocation during experiments and outcome assessment. TCRbeta repertoire sequencing was used to assess the specificity and breadth of SARS-CoV-2-reactive T cell receptors after Ad26.COV2.S vaccination. What the authors observed across the whole study: The authors noted that total T cell responses may have been underestimated by the TCR breadth and depth analyses. Substantial breadth of spike-specific CD8+ and CD4+ T cell responses was reported after vaccination. Non-spike TCR breadth was comparable between vaccine and placebo recipients, consistent with the vaccine containing only spike. The study was not powered to compare responses between vaccine doses or regimens. Compared with placebo recipients, Ad26.COV2.S recipients showed higher spike-specific TCR breadth (P = 0.0014).

CDR1 and CDR2 are read off the germline V gene as SGHRS and YFSETQ. Spanning cysteine to phenylalanine, the CDR3 consists of 14 amino acids. Only the CDR3 DNA is retained, 42 bases long and in frame from the first base. Deletion took 2 bases off V and 8 bases off J, with a span of 16 bases between the germline ends. TCRbeta CDR3 regions were sequenced with the immunoSEQ Assay. After extraction, genomic DNA underwent amplification by bias-controlled multiplex PCR, followed by high-throughput sequencing. The paper's data handling went like this. To quantify the absolute abundance of every unique TCRbeta CDR3 region, sequences were collapsed and filtered. T cell fraction was estimated by normalization of TCRbeta template counts to usable DNA, with usable DNA being measured through amplification of reference genes present in all nucleated cells. Repertoire TCRs were annotated as SARS-CoV-2-specific by exact matching of V gene, CDR3 amino acid sequence and J gene to a known reactive TCR set. The reference SARS-CoV-2 TCR set was derived from MIRA and filtered for enrichment in COVID-19-positive ImmuneCODE repertoires, a step that removed public or cross-reactive TCRs. Using the MIRA antigens, annotated TCRs were further analysed by specific ORF or by position within an ORF. Breadth was defined as annotated unique rearrangements over total unique productive rearrangements; depth was the summed frequency of those rearrangements. TCR breadth was compared between groups using two-sided Wilcoxon rank-sum tests. Here the immuneACCESS table is served through TCRdb, limited to in-frame sequences with V and J called. Missing clones are a known gap in these copies; in checked studies unresolved V genes cover under half, and the rest lacks a known reason. The V and J calls and clone size were taken over from that table, and D and trimming were inferred from the DNA. This sample holds fewer than 300,000 clones; about 87% were observed only once. In total, the top ten clones hold roughly 3.5% of the sample.

Sample treatment or condition, as interpreted from the label and publication: around 19 received Ad26.COV2.S at low or high dose, single or two shots; 5 received placebo; per-sample allocation not given. For vaccine and placebo recipients, the sequenced repertoires came from samples collected on day 63 after the first injection. Cohort 1b enrolled around 23 adults aged 18-55 years at a single site in Boston, USA, between 29 July and 7 August 2020. Ad26.COV2.S was a replication-incompetent adenovirus type 26 vector expressing a prefusion-stabilized SARS-CoV-2 spike protein from the original Wuhan strain. This clone was seen only a few times. Its target antigen remains unknown. No base quality information exists; no much larger clone differs at one position.

The rearranged chain carries TRBV5-1 and TRBJ1-2, and perhaps TRBD1 as D gene, on 6 matching bases. The sample consisted of peripheral blood, taken in a trial of Ad26.COV2.S vaccine versus placebo. This receptor was identified in a person between 18 and 65 years old who received the Ad26.COV2.S COVID-19 vaccine or a placebo. The CDR3 in this case is CASSLEPGALGYTF. The nucleotide sequence is TGCGCCAGCAGCTTAGAGCCGGGGGCCCTCGGCTACACCTTC. With the rest looked up from the reference TRBV5-1 and TRBJ1-2 genes rather than sequenced, the full variable domain is KAGVTQTPRYLIKTRGQQVTLSCSPISGHRSVSWYQQTPGQGLQFLFEYFSETQRNKGNFPGRFSGRQFSNSRSEMNVSTLELGDSALYLCASSLEPGALGYTFGSGTRLTVV.